This T cell receptor beta chain was recovered during a study of siplizumab effects on memory and regulatory T cells (dated by TCRdb to the late 2010s). Describing the broader study: The study examined how the anti-CD2 antibody siplizumab affects alloreactive T-cell subsets in allogeneic mixed lymphocyte reactions built from human PBMCs. The full study reports these points: Compared with memory T cells, unstimulated naive T cells appeared more diverse, and naive cells seemed to make a substantial contribution to the alloresponse. Because sequences below about 10^-5 frequency were poorly captured, only a minor fraction of alloreactive clones could be mapped to unstimulated subsets. The cumulative frequency of alloreactive sequences that could be traced back to unstimulated CD4+ memory T cells was significantly reduced by siplizumab. For roughly 75-96% of proliferating CD4+ or CD8+ clones, no naive or memory phenotype could be assigned. Of the alloreactive CD4+ clones that could be mapped, the Treg-derived share averaged about 70% with siplizumab compared with 25% to 30% in control reactions. Whether proliferating Tregs from siplizumab cultures were suppressive was not functionally confirmed.

Sorted unstimulated T cells, along with proliferating T cells recovered from mixed lymphocyte reactions, underwent TCRbeta CDR3 sequencing. Fresh whole blood from nine to eleven HLA-typed healthy donors was used to isolate PBMCs. From the germline V gene, CDR1 is MNHNS and CDR2 is SASEGT. The CDR3, cysteine through phenylalanine, is 13 amino acids long. The read is trimmed to its CDR3 DNA, 39 bases read in frame from base 1. V drops 5 bases and J drops 5 bases, leaving 12 bases in between. This clone was counted a single time. The antigen it recognizes is unknown. Base qualities are not provided; no much larger clone lies one nucleotide away. Receptor libraries were prepared by the immunoSEQ multiplex PCR assay. Roughly 10^5 TCR templates per sample were assayed on the deep sequencing platform. Genomic DNA extracted from sorted T cells was the material used for TCRbeta CDR3 sequencing. Concerning the study's data processing: Clonal analysis of TCRbeta CDR3 data was done in the R programming language. Comparing unstimulated samples against CFSE-low samples taken after the reaction was how alloreactive CD4+ and CD8+ clones were defined. By matching sequences to the repertoires of sorted unstimulated Treg and non-Treg cells, each alloreactive CD4+ clone was assigned a regulatory or non-regulatory origin. Sourced from immuneACCESS, this table was stored by TCRdb with only in-frame sequences that have V and J called. A share of the clones is absent; for the studies checked, an unresolved V gene accounts for under half, and the remainder has no known explanation. D and trimming come from the DNA, and the V and J calls and clone size come from that table. A total of approximately 100,000 clones appear in this sample, around 90% of them only once. Of the sample, under 3% falls within the top ten clones.

The sequence was obtained from a human donor in good health. Some clones in this sample may be carry-over from other donors' samples. Material for sequencing was CD4+ T cells sorted from blood. The chain employs TRBV6-1 and TRBJ2-5, with the identity of the D gene unclear. The nucleotide sequence reads as follows: TGTGCCAGCAGTTCGCTCATGGATGAGACCCAGTACTTC. The encoded protein is CASSSLMDETQYF.